This TCR beta chain was profiled in a study of cytomegalovirus exposure and HLA in healthy donors. Trimming pared 3 bases from V and 9 bases from J, leaving 12 bases between. The CDR3 has 13 amino acids. Germline V lookup: CDR1 MDHEN, CDR2 SYDVKM. The PCR made use of 60 Vbeta and 13 Jbeta primers. Clones were sequenced by immunoSEQ multiplex PCR, and TCRdb holds only the in-frame ones, with some missing. The repertoire has some 150,000 clones, about 87% of them found once; the top ten carry around 5.2%. The sequence derives from a woman aged 25 to 39 in good health and CMV-seronegative. The J gene is TRBJ1-5, the V gene TRBV28, with D maybe TRBD1 (5 bases). Material: PBMCs. The DNA of the CDR3 is TGTGCCAGCAGTTTTCAGGGTCATTGGCCCCAGCATTTT. Its protein product is CASSFQGHWPQHF.